This T cell receptor (beta chain) was sequenced during a study of identical twins. Study-level points and caveats: For zero-insertion analyses, partial confounding could come from invariant MAIT and iNKT cells. Cross-sectional statistical analysis, not tracking of the same donors, underpinned the conclusions.

After removal of 2 bases from V and 8 bases from J, the junction contained 9 bases not matched to a gene. This CDR3 has 16 amino acids. Looked up from germline, CDR1 is GTSNPN and CDR2 is SVGIG (reference sequence). Concerning this clonotype itself: Antigen unknown.

Via MiXCR, TCRdb re-called the 5' RACE reads, giving one row per CDR3 protein. The sample holds about 240,000 distinct CDR3 sequences, approximately 10% seen once. This TCR derives from a man aged 45-65 years in good health. The material sequenced was memory T cells sorted from blood. The V call is TRBV30, the J call TRBJ2-1; 13 bases are shared with TRBD2. The CDR3 DNA is TGTGCCTGGAGTCGGGGGGGGACTAGCGGGATACATGAGCAGTTCTTC. Translated, it gives CAWSRGGTSGIHEQFF.